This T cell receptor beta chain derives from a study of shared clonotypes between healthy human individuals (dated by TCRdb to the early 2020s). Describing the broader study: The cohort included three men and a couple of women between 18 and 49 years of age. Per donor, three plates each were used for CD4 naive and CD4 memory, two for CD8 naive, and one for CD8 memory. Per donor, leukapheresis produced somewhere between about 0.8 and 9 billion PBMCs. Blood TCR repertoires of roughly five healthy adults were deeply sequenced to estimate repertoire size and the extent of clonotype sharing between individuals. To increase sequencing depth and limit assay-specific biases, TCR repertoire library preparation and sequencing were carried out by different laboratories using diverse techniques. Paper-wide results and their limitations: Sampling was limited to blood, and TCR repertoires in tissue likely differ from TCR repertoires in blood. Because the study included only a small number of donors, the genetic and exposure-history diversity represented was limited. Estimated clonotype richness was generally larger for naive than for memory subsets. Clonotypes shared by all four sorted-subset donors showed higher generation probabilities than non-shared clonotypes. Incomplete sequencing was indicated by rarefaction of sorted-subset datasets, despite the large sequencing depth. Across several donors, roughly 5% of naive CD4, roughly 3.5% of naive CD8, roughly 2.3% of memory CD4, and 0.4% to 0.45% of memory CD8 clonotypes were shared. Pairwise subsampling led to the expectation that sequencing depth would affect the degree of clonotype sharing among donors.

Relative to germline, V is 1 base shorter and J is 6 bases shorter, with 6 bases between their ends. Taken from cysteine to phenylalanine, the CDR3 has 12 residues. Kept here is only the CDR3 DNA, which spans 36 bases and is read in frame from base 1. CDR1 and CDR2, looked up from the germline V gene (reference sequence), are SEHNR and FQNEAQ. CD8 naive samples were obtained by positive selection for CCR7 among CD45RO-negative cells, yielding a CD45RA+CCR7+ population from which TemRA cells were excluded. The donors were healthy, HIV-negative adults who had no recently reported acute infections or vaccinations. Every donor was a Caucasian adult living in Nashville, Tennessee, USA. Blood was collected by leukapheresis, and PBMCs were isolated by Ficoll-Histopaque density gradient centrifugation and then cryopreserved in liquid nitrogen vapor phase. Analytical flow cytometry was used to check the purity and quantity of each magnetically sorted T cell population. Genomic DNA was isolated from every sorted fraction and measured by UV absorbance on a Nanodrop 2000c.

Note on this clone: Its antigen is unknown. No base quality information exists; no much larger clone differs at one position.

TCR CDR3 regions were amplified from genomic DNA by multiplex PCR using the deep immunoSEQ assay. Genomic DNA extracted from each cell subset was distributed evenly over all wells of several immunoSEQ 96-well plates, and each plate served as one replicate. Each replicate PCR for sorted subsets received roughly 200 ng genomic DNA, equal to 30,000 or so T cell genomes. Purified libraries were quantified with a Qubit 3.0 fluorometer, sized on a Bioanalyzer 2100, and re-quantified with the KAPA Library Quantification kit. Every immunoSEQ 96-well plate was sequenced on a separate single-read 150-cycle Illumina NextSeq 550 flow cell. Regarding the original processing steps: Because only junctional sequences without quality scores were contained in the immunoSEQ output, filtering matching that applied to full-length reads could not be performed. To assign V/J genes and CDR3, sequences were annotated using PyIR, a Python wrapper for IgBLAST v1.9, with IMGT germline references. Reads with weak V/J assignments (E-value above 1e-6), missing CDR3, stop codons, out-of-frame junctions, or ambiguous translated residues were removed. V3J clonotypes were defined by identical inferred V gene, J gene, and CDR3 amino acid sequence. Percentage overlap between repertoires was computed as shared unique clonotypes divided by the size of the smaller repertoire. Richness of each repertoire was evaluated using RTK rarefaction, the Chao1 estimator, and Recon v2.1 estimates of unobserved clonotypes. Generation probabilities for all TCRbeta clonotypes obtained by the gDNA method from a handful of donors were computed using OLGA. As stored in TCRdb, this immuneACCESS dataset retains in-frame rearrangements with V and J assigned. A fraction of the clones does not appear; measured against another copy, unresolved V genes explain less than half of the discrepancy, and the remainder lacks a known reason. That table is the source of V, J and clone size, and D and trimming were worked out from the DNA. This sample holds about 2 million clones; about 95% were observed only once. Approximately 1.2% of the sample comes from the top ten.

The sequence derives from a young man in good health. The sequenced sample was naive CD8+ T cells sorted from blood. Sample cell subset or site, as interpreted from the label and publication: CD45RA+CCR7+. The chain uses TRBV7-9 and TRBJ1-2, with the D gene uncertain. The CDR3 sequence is CASSLEWDGYTF. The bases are TGTGCCAGCAGCTTAGAGTGGGATGGCTACACCTTC.